This TCR beta chain was sequenced during a study of a mutant IDH1 vaccine in newly diagnosed glioma. Study overall: Treated patients, averaging about 40 years, were around 62% male and about 38% female. Prior therapy was radiotherapy, temozolomide, or both; most received both. Study-level results: No link was apparently found between pseudoprogression and changes in top peripheral T cell clonotypes. It was approximately 92% of patients that developed vaccine-induced immune responses.

With regard to this clone: Its antigen remains unknown.

Assay used: immunoSEQ multiplex PCR; TCRdb lists only in-frame clones, some missing. The sample records 24,000 or so clones, around 93% being singletons. Noted time point: baseline, week 1 (first vaccination visit). Treatment defined: pre-vaccination baseline after standard-of-care therapy. This CDR3 has 14 residues. The junction had 9 bases not matched to a gene; V was cut back by 3 bases and J by 7 bases. Germline V gene lookup returns CDR1 SGDLS and CDR2 YYNGEE. The input for sequencing was PBMCs, taken from a glioma patient treated with radiotherapy, temozolomide or both. The chain has TRBV9 and TRBJ1-1, with 7 positions matching TRBD1. This sequence originates from a man aged 35 to 55 with glioma. The chain's CDR3 is CASSAGRDRSEAFF. CDR3 nucleotides: TGTGCCAGCAGCGCCGGTCGGGACAGAAGTGAAGCTTTCTTT.